What follows describes a single T cell receptor beta chain. Here immunoSEQ multiplex PCR was the method, and the copy in TCRdb shows in-frame clones only, minus some. The table shows 110,000 or so clones, with around 81% occurring only once. This record comes from a study of blood T cell repertoires in COVID-19. Study information: PBMCs, B-cell-depleted T cells, or T cells were the source of the cDNA or gDNA that made up the material.

Sequenced material: peripheral blood. The receptor was derived from a man older than 75 with acute or convalescent COVID-19.

The CDR3, as DNA: TGTGCCAGCAGTGGTACCGGGACACGGGCTGAAGCTTTCTTT. Translated: CASSGTGTRAEAFF. This rearrangement joins TRBV6-6 to TRBJ1-1; possibly TRBD1 for D (6 bases). The V end lost 5 bases, the J end lost 6 bases, and 16 bases lay between the germline ends. The CDR3 consists of 14 residues. Germline CDR1 and CDR2: MNHNY and SVGAGI (reference sequence).